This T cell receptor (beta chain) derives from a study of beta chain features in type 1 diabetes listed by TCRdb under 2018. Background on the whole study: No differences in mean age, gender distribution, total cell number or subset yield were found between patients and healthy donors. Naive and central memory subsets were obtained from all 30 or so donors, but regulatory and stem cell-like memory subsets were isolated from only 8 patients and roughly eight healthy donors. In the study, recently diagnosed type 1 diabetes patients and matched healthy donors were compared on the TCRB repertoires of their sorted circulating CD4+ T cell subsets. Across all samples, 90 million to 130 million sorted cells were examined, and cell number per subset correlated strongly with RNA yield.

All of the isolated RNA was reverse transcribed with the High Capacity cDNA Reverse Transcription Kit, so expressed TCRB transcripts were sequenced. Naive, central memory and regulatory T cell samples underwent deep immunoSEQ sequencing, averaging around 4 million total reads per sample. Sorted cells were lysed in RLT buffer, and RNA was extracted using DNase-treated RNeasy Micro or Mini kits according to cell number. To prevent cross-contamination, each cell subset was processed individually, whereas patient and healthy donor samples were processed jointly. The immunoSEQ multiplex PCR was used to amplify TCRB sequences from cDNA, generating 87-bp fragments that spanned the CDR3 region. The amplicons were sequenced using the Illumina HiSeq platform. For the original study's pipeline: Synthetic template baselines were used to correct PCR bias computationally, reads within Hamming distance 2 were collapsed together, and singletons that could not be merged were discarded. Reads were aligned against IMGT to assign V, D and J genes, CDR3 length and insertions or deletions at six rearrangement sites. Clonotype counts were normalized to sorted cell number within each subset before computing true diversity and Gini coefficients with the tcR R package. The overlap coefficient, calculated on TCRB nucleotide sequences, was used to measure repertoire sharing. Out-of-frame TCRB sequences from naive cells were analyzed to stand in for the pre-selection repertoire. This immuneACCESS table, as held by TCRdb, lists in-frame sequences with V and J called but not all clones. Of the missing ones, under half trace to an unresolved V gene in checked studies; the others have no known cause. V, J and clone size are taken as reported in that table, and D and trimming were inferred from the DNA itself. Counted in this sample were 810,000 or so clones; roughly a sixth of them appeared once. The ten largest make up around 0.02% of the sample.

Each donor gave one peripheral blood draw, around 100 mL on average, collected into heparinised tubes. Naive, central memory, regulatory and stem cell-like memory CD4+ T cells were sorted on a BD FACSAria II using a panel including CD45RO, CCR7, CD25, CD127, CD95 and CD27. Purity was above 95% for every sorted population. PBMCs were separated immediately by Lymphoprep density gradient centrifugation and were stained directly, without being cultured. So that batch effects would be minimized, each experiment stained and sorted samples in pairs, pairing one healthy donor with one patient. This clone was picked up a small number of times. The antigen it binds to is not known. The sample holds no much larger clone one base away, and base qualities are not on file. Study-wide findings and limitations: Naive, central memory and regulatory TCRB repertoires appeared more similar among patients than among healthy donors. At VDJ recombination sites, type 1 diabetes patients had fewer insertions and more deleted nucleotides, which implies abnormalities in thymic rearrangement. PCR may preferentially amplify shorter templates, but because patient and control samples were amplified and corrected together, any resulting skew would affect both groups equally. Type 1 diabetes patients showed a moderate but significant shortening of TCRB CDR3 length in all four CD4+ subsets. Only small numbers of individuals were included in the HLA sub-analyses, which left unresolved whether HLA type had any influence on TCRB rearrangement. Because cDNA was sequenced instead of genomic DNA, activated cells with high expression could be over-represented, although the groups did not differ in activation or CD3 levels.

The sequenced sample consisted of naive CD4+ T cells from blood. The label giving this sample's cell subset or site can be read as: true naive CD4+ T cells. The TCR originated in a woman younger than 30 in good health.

The CDR3 loop reads CASSQDSGTGDTYNEQFF. The DNA sequence follows: TGTGCCAGCAGCCAAGACTCTGGGACAGGGGATACCTACAATGAGCAGTTCTTC. Recombination connected TRBV14 to TRBJ2-1; 10 junctional bases match TRBD1. From the cysteine up to the phenylalanine, the CDR3 has a length of 18 residues. CDR3 DNA only is kept here, 54 bases in frame from base 1. After removal of 0 bases from V and 2 bases from J, the junction retains 7 bases not matched to a gene. Taken from the germline V gene, the CDR1 and CDR2 loops are SGHDN and FVKESK. The full variable domain, completed from the reference TRBV14 and TRBJ2-1 proteins outside the CDR3, reads EAGVTQFPSHSVIEKGQTVTLRCDPISGHDNLYWYRRVMGKEIKFLLHFVKESKQDESGMPNNRFLAERTGGTYSTLKVQPAELEDSGVYFCASSQDSGTGDTYNEQFFGPGTRLTVL.